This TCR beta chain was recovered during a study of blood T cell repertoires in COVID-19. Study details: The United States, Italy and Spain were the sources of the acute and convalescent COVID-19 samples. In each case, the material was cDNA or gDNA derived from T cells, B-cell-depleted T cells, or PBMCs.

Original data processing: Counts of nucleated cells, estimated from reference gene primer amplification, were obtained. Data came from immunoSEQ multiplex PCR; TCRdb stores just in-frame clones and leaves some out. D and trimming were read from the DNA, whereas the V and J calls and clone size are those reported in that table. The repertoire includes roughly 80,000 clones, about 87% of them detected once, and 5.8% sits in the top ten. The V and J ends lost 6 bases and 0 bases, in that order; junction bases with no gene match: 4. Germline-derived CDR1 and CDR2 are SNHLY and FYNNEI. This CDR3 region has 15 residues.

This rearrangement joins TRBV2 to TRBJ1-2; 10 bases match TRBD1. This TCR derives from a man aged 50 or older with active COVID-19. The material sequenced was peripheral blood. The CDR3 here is CASRDRGVSNYGYTF. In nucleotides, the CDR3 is TGTGCCAGCAGGGACAGGGGGGTTTCTAACTATGGCTACACCTTC.